This entry features one T cell receptor beta chain sequence. These data come from a study of blood T cell repertoires in COVID-19. On the study more broadly: Specimens from acute and convalescent COVID-19 originated in the United States, Italy and Spain. From T cells, B-cell-depleted T cells, or PBMCs came the material, which was cDNA or gDNA.

In the study's own analysis: Reference gene primer amplification in the assay estimated nucleated cell counts. Clones were sequenced by immunoSEQ multiplex PCR, and TCRdb holds only the in-frame ones, with some missing. Clone size and the V and J calls come from that table; the DNA yielded D and trimming. The data show fewer than 65,000 clones, roughly 87% seen once. Germline V gene sequence: CDR1 KGHSH, CDR2 LQKENI. The CDR3 is 16 residues long. V was shortened by 5 bases and J by 2 bases, with 16 bases between the two germline ends. Specimen: peripheral blood. This clonotype was obtained from a human donor with acute or convalescent COVID-19. The donor label of this sample is uncertain. The rearrangement uses TRBV18 and TRBJ2-1, with a tentative D call TRBD1 (6 bases). CDR3 nucleotides: TGTGCCAGCTCAACCCGGGACACCTCAACCTACAATGAGCAGTTCTTC. Amino acid sequence: CASSTRDTSTYNEQFF.